The 13 T cell receptor beta chains below were found in one sample sequenced in a study of T cell responses to AZD1222 COVID-19 vaccine (TCRdb year 2021). The sample's time point, from its label and the paper: baseline before first vaccination. The library was generated by the immunoSEQ multiplex PCR assay. TCRdb took over this immuneACCESS table, retaining in-frame rearrangements with V and J assigned. Such tables are incomplete; in checked studies, under half of the missing clones stem from an unresolved V gene, and the remainder is unexplained. The sample table records around 180,000 clones; roughly nine tenths of these occur just once. 2.6% of the sample goes to the ten largest clones. The sequenced sample was peripheral blood, obtained on day 0 of AZD1222 vaccination. Receptor source: an adult in good health.

V usage is TRBV21-1 and J usage is TRBJ2-7; TRBD1 is taken as the D call from the table, unchecked against the DNA. TRBV21-1 is termed a pseudogene. The CDR3 runs 10 residues. CDR3 DNA sequence: TGTGCCAGCCAGGGGGACGAGCAGTACTTC. Protein sequence: CASQGDEQYF.

The chain recombines TRBV6-4 with TRBJ1-2; D is possibly TRBD1 (5 bases). The CDR3 extends over 15 amino acids. V lost 0 bases to trimming and J lost 4 bases, with 12 bases between them. The V gene's germline CDR1 is MRHNA and CDR2 SNTAGT. The CDR3 loop reads CASSDSSRGGYGYTF. The CDR3 DNA is TGTGCCAGCAGTGACTCGAGTCGGGGGGGCTATGGCTACACCTTC.

This chain joins TRBV27 and TRBJ1-5; possible D gene TRBD1, 5 bases. Germline lookup yields CDR1 MNHEY and CDR2 SMNVEV (reference sequence). V was clipped by 5 bases and J by 9 bases, with 14 bases between them. The CDR3 is 13 amino acids. The CDR3 bases are TGTGCCAGCAGTACGGGACTGGTGGGGCCCCAGCATTTT. Protein: CASSTGLVGPQHF.

The rearrangement links TRBV5-1 to TRBJ2-5; 9 nucleotides line up with TRBD2. The V gene's germline CDR1 is SGHRS and CDR2 YFSETQ. This CDR3 region has 14 residues. The V and J ends lost 4 bases and 7 bases, in that order; junction bases with no gene match: 8. The CDR3: CASSPAGGRRTQYF. The CDR3 nucleotides are TGCGCCAGCAGCCCCGCGGGAGGGAGGAGGACCCAGTACTTC.

The rearrangement uses TRBV6-5 and TRBJ1-2; TRBD1 aligns across 9 bases. V gave up 10 bases and J gave up 4 bases; unmatched junction bases: 4. The CDR3 is made up of 12 amino acids. Looked up from germline, CDR1 is MNHEY and CDR2 is SVGAGI. The DNA for the CDR3 is TGTGCCACCCTACAGGGGGCCTATGGCTACACCTTC. Translated: CATLQGAYGYTF.

This clone was picked up one time. The chain recombines TRBV7-9 with TRBJ1-5; D unresolved. CDR1 and CDR2 from the germline V gene are SEHNR and FQNEAQ (reference sequence). The CDR3 consists of 14 residues. The V end was cut by 1 base, the J end by 7 bases, with 11 bases between. CDR3 bases: TGTGCCAGCAGCTTAGGAAAGGTCGGACAGCCCCAGCATTTT. Amino acid sequence: CASSLGKVGQPQHF.

This chain links TRBV2 with TRBJ1-4; D unresolved. The CDR3 sequence is 15 residues long. Germline V gene sequence: CDR1 SNHLY, CDR2 FYNNEI. With 1 base removed from V and 4 bases from J, the gap between germline ends came to 10 bases. The CDR3 here is CASSEVRMGNEKLFF. The CDR3, as DNA: TGTGCCAGCAGTGAAGTCAGAATGGGTAATGAAAAACTGTTTTTT.

The CDR3 nucleotides are TGTGCCAGCAGCCAGGGAAGGGAAAACACTGAAGCTTTCTTT. Translating it yields CASSQGRENTEAFF. The chain uses TRBV4-2 and TRBJ1-1; unclear D gene. The germline V and J ends were trimmed by 3 bases and 2 bases, with 10 bases remaining between them. Germline values: CDR1 LGHNA, CDR2 YNFKEQ. The CDR3 is 14 amino acids.

The rearrangement joins TRBV3-1 (or the pseudogene TRBV3-2) to TRBJ1-4; D is possibly TRBD1 (6 bases). Germline CDR1 is LGHDT and CDR2 is YNNKEL (reference sequence). Between the trimmed V and J ends, which lost 3 bases and 5 bases, there was a span of 16 bases. CDR3 length equals 16 residues. The CDR3, as DNA: TGTGCCAGCAGCCATGGAGCGGACAGTTTAAATGAAAAACTGTTTTTT. Encoded protein: CASSHGADSLNEKLFF.

The chain couples TRBV19 to TRBJ1-5; 9 bases agree with TRBD1. CDR1 LNHDA and CDR2 SQIVND come from the germline V gene (reference sequence). The CDR3 is 14 amino acids. After removal of 8 bases from V and 6 bases from J, the junction contained 8 bases not matched to a gene. The CDR3 here is CASHRGRPGQPQHF. CDR3 DNA sequence: TGTGCCAGTCACAGGGGGCGCCCGGGTCAGCCCCAGCATTTT.

In DNA, the CDR3 is TGTGCCAGCAGTGGGCAGGGGCTAACCGGCCGGTATTTT. Its translation: CASSGQGLTGRYF. The chain links TRBV2 to TRBJ2-3; perhaps TRBD1 as D (6 bases). The CDR3 runs 13 residues. Deletions cut 4 bases from V and 14 bases from J, with 19 bases between. Germline values: CDR1 SNHLY, CDR2 FYNNEI.

This chain links TRBV28 with TRBJ1-5, with 9 bases aligning to TRBD1. This CDR3 comprises 16 residues. V dropped 8 bases and J dropped 0; count of bases not matched to a gene: 8. Germline V CDR1 and CDR2: MDHEN, SYDVKM. As DNA, the CDR3 is TGTGCCAGCCGTAGGGACAGGGCTTATAGCAATCAGCCCCAGCATTTT. It encodes CASRRDRAYSNQPQHF.

The chain couples TRBV6-6 to TRBJ2-5, with D possibly matching TRBD2 (7 bases). Germline CDR1 MNHNY, CDR2 SVGAGI (reference sequence). Trimming pared 2 bases from V and 2 bases from J, leaving 15 bases between. This CDR3 has 16 amino acids. The CDR3: CASSYPGGGRQETQYF. The CDR3 DNA reads as TGTGCCAGCAGTTACCCGGGGGGCGGACGACAAGAGACCCAGTACTTC.